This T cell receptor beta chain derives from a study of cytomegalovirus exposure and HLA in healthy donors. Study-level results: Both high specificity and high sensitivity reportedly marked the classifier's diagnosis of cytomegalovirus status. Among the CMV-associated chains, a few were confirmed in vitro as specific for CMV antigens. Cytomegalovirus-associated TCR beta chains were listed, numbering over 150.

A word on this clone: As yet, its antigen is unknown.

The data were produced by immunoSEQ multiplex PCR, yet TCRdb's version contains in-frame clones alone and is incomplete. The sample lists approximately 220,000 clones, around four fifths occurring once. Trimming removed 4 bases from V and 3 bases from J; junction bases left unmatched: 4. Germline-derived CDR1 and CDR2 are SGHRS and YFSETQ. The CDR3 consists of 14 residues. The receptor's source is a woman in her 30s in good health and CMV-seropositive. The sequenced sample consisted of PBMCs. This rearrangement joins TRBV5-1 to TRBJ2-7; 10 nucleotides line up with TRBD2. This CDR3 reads CASSVTSGNYEQYF. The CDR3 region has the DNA TGCGCCAGCAGCGTAACTAGCGGGAACTACGAGCAGTACTTC.